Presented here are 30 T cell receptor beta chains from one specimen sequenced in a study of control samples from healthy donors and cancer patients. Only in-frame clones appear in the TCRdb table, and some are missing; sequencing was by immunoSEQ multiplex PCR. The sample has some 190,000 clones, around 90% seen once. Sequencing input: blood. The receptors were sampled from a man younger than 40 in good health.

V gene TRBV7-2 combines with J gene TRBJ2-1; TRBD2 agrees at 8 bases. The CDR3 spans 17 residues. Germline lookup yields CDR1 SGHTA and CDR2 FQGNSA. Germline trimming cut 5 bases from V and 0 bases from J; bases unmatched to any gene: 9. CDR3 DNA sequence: TGTGCCAGCAGCACTCATATAGCGGGGAGCTCCTACAATGAGCAGTTCTTC. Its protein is CASSTHIAGSSYNEQFF.

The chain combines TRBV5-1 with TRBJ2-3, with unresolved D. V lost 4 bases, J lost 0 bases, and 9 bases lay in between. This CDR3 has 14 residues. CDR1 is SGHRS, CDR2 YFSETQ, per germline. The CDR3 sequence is CASSPPRSTDTQYF. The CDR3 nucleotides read TGCGCCAGCAGCCCCCCCCGTAGCACAGATACGCAGTATTTT.

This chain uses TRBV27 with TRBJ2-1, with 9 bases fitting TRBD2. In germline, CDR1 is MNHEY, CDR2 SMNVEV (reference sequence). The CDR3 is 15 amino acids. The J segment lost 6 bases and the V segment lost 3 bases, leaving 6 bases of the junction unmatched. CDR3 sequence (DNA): TGTGCCAGCAGTTTCTCCGGGACTAGCCTCAATGAGCAGTTCTTC. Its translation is CASSFSGTSLNEQFF.

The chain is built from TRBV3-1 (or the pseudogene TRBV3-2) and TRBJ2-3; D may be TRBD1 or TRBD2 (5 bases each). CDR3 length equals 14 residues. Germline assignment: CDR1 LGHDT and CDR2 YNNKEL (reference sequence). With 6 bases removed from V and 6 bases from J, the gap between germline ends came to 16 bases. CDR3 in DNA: TGTGCCAGCAGACCCACAGGTAGAGGGGATACGCAGTATTTT. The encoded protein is CASRPTGRGDTQYF.

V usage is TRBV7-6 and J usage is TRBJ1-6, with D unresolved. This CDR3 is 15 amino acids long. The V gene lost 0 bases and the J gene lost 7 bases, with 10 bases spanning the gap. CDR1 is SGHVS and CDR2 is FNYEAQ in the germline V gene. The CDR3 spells CASSLAGRGNSPLHF. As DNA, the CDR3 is TGTGCCAGCAGCTTAGCGGGCAGAGGAAATTCACCCCTCCACTTT.

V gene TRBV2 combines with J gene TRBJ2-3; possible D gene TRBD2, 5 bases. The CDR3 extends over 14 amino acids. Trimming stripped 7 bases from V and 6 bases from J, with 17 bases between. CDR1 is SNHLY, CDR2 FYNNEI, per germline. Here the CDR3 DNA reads TGTGCCAGCAACCGGTGGGAGTCCCCGGATACGCAGTATTTT. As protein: CASNRWESPDTQYF. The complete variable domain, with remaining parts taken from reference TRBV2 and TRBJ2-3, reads EPEVTQTPSHQVTQMGQEVILRCVPISNHLYFYWYRQILGQKVEFLVSFYNNEISEKSEIFDDQFSVERPDGSNFTLKIRSTKLEDSAMYFCASNRWESPDTQYFGPGTRLTVL.

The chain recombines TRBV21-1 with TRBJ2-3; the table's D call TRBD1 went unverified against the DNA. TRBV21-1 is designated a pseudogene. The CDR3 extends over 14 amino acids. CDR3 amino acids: CASSKAPGPDTQYF. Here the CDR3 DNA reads TGTGCCAGCAGCAAAGCGCCAGGGCCAGATACGCAGTATTTT.

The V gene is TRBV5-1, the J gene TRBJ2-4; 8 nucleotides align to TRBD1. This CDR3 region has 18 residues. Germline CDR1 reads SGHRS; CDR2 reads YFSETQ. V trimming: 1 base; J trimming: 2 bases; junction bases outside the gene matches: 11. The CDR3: CASSLQVAGGLSKNIQYF. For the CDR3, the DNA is TGCGCCAGCAGCTTGCAAGTGGCAGGGGGCCTTTCCAAAAACATTCAGTACTTC.

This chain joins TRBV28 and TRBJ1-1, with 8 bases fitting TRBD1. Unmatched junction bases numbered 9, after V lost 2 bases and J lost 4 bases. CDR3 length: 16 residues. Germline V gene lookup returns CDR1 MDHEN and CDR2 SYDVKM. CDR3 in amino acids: CASSLQGARLATEAFF. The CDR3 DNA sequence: TGTGCCAGCAGTTTACAGGGGGCGCGATTGGCCACTGAAGCTTTCTTT. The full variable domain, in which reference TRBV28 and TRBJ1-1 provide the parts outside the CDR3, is DVKVTQSSRYLVKRTGEKVFLECVQDMDHENMFWYRQDPGLGLRLIYFSYDVKMKEKGDIPEGYSVSREKKERFSLILESASTNQTSMYLCASSLQGARLATEAFFGQGTRLTVV.

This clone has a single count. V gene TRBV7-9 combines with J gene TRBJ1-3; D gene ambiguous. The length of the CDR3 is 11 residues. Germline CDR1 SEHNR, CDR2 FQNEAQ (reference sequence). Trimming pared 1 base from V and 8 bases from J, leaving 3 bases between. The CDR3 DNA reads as TGTGCCAGCAGCTTAGGAGACACCATATATTTT. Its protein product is CASSLGDTIYF.

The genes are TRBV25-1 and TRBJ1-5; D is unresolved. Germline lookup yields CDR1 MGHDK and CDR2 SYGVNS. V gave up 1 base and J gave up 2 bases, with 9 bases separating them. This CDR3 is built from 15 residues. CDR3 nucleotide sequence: TGTGCCAGCAGTGAATCTTCCAGTCGCAATCAGCCCCAGCATTTT. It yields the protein CASSESSSRNQPQHF. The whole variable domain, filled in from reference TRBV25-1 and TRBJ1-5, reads EADIYQTPRYLVIGTGKKITLECSQTMGHDKMYWYQQDPGMELHLIHYSYGVNSTEKGDLSSESTVSRIRTEHFPLTLESARPSHTSQYLCASSESSSRNQPQHFGDGTRLSIL.

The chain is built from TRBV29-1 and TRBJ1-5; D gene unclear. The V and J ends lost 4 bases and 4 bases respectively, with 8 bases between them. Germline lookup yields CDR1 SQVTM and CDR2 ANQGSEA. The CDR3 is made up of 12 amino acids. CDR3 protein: CSVVWSNQPQHF. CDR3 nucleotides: TGCAGCGTTGTCTGGAGTAATCAGCCCCAGCATTTT.

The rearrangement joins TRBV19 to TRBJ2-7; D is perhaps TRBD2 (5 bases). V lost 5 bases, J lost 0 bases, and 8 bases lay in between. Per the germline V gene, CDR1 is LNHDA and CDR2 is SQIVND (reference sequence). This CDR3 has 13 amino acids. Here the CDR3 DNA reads TGTGCCAGTAGTCCCGGGGTCTCCTACGAGCAGTACTTC. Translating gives CASSPGVSYEQYF.

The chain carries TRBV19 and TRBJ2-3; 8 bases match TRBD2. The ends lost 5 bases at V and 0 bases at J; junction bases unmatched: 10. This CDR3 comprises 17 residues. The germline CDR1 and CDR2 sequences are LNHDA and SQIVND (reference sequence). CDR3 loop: CASSPVAGLSSTDTQYF. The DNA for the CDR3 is TGTGCCAGTAGTCCAGTAGCGGGACTCTCTAGCACAGATACGCAGTATTTT.

Here the CDR3 reads CASSVDTGASGYTF. CDR3 DNA sequence: TGTGCCAGCAGCGTAGATACCGGGGCCTCCGGCTACACCTTC. This rearrangement joins TRBV7-8 to TRBJ1-2; D may be TRBD1 (5 bases). In germline, CDR1 is SGHVS, CDR2 FQNEAQ. CDR3 size: 14 residues. The V gene lost 5 bases and the J gene lost 8 bases, with 18 bases spanning the gap.

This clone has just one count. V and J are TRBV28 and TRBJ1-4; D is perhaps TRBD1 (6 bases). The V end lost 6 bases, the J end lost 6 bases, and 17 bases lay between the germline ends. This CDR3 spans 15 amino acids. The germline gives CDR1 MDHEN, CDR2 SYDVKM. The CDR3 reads CASSLPQGNYEKLFF. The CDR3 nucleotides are TGTGCCAGCAGCTTACCACAGGGTAACTATGAAAAACTGTTTTTT.

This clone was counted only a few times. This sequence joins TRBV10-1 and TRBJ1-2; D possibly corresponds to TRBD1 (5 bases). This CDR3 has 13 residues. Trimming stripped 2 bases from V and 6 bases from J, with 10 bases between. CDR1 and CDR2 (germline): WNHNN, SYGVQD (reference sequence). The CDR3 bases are TGCGCCAGCAGTGAGGAGGGGAACCATGGCTACACCTTC. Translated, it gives CASSEEGNHGYTF.

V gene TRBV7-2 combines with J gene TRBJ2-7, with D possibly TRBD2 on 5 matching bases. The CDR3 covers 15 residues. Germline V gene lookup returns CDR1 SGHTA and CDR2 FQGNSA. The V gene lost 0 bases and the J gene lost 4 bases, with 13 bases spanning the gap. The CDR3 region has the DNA TGTGCCAGCAGCTTAGCCTCGGGGATAGAGTACGAGCAGTACTTC. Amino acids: CASSLASGIEYEQYF. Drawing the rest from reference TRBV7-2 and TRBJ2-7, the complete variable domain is GAGVSQSPSNKVTEKGKDVELRCDPISGHTALYWYRQSLGQGLEFLIYFQGNSAPDKSGLPSDRFSAERTGGSVSTLTIQRTQQEDSAVYLCASSLASGIEYEQYFGPGTRLTVT.

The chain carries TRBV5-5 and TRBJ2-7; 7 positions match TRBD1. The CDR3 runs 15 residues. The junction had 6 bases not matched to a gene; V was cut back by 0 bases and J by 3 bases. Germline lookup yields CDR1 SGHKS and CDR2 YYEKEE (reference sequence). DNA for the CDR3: TGTGCCAGCAGCTTGGTAGACAGGGAAAGCTACGAGCAGTACTTC. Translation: CASSLVDRESYEQYF.

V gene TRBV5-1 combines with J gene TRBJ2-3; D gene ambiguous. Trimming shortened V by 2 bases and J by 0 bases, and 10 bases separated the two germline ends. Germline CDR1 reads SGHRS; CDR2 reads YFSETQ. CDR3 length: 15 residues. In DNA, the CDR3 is TGCGCCAGCAGCTTCTCGAGACCTAGCACAGATACGCAGTATTTT. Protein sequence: CASSFSRPSTDTQYF.

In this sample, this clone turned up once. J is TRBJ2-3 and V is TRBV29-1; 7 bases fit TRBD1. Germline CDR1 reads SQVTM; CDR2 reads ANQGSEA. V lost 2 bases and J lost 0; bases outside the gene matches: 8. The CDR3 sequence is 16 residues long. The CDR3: CSVEPATGSSTDTQYF. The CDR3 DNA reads TGCAGCGTTGAACCTGCGACAGGGTCCAGCACAGATACGCAGTATTTT.

CDR3 coding DNA: TGTGCCAGCCTAGGGACAGGCTATGGCTACACCTTC. Amino acid sequence: CASLGTGYGYTF. This chain links TRBV6-5 with TRBJ1-2; 8 bases are shared with TRBD1. Germline V gene data show CDR1 as MNHEY and CDR2 as SVGAGI. The CDR3 runs 12 residues. V dropped 8 bases and J dropped 4; count of bases not matched to a gene: 3.

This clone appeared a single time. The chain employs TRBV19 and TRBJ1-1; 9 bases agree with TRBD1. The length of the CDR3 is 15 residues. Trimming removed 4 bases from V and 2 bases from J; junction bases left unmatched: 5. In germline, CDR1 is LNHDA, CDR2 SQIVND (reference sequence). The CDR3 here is CASSRSGQGNTEAFF. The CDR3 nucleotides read TGTGCCAGTAGTAGGTCGGGACAGGGAAACACTGAAGCTTTCTTT.

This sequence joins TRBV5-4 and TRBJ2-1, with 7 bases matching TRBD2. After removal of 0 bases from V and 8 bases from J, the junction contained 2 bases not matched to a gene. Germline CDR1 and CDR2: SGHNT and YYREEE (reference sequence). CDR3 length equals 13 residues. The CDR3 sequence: CASSLVAGDEQFF. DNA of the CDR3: TGTGCCAGCAGCTTGGTTGCGGGGGATGAGCAGTTCTTC.

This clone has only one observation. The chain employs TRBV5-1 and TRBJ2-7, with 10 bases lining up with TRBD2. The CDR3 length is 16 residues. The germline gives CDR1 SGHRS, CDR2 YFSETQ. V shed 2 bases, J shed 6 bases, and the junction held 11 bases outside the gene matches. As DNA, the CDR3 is TGCGCCAGCAGCTTTGGAACTAGCGGGGCTAGGGGCGAGCAGTACTTC. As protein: CASSFGTSGARGEQYF.

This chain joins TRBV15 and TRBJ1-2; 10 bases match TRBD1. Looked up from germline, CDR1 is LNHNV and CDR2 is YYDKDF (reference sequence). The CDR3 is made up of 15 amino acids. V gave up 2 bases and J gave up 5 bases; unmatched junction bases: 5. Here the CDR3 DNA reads TGTGCCACCAGCAGACTTCCGGGACAGGGGTATGGCTACACCTTC. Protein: CATSRLPGQGYGYTF. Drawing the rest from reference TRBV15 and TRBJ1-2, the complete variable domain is DAMVIQNPRYQVTQFGKPVTLSCSQTLNHNVMYWYQQKSSQAPKLLFHYYDKDFNNEADTPDNFQSRRPNTSFCFLDIRSPGLGDTAMYLCATSRLPGQGYGYTFGSGTRLTVV.

In DNA form, the CDR3 reads TGTGCCAGCAGCTTAGTGGGTCAGCCCCTTCGCCCTGGGGCCAACGTCCTGACTTTC. Translated, it gives CASSLVGQPLRPGANVLTF. The chain links TRBV11-2 to TRBJ2-6; D uncertain. V was shortened by 1 base and J by 2 bases, with 18 bases between the two germline ends. Germline values: CDR1 SGHAT, CDR2 FQNNGV. The CDR3 length is 19 residues.

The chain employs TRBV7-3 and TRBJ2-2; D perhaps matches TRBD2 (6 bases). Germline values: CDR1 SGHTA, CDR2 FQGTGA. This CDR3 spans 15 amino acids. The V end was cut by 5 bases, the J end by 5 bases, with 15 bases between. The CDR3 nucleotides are TGTGCCAGCAGCGGAGGGGTCAGTCGAACCGGGGAGCTGTTTTTT. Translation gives CASSGGVSRTGELFF. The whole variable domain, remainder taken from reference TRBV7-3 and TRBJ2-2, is GAGVSQTPSNKVTEKGKYVELRCDPISGHTALYWYRQSLGQGPEFLIYFQGTGAADDSGLPNDRFFAVRPEGSVSTLKIQRTERGDSAVYLCASSGGVSRTGELFFGEGSRLTVL.

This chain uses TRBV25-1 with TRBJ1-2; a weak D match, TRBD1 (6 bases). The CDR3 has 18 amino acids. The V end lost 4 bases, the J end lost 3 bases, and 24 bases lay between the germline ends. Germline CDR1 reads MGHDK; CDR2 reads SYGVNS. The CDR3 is CASSARWGGTRWYYGYTF. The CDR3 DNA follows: TGTGCCAGCAGTGCTCGATGGGGGGGGACACGGTGGTACTATGGCTACACCTTC.

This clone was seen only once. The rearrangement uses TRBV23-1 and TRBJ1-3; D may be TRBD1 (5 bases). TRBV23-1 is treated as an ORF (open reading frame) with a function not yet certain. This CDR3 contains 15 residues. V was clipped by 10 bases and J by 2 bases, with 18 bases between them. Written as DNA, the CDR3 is TGCGCCATCAAAGCTCGGGACGCGGCTGGAAACACCATATATTTT. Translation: CAIKARDAAGNTIYF.